A selection of T cell receptor beta chains follows, all from one sample in a study of T cell responses to AZD1222 COVID-19 vaccine. The method was immunoSEQ multiplex PCR; TCRdb's version includes in-frame clones alone and lacks a portion of them. Of nearly 90,000 clones listed, just over 85% were seen once; the top ten hold over 9%. This specimen consisted of peripheral blood, obtained on day 0 of MenACWY control vaccination. All receptors derive from an adult in good health. Both conserved end residues are part of each CDR3. A D gene is named only where the DNA matches it firmly. Expanded clones get a size class; other rows say once, few or many, or leave the size out.

>-|TRBV7-8|TRBJ1-1|-|16
TGTGCCAGCAGCTTTCGGCCTCAGGTTTCAGGCACTGAAGCTTTCTTT
CASSFRPQVSGTEAFF
>-|TRBV18|TRBJ1-2|TRBD1|15
TGTGCCAGCTCACTAGGGACAGGGGGCTTCGATGGCTACACCTTC
CASSLGTGGFDGYTF
>-|TRBV25-1|TRBJ1-1|-|13
TGTGCCAGCTCGTCCACAGGAGACACTGAAGCTTTCTTT
CASSSTGDTEAFF
>-|TRBV30|TRBJ1-5|-|13
TGTGCCTGGAGTGTAGACAGCAATCAGCCCCAGCATTTT
CAWSVDSNQPQHF
>once|TRBV27|TRBJ2-1|-|13
TGTGCCAGCAGTTCCCGACAAAGGGGTGAGCAGTTCTTC
CASSSRQRGEQFF
>-|TRBV7-2|TRBJ1-6|-|17
TGTGCCAGCAGCTTACAACGGAGAAGCTCCTATAATTCACCCCTCCACTTT
CASSLQRRSSYNSPLHF
>-|TRBV5-1|TRBJ2-3|TRBD1|14
TGCGCCAGCAGAAAGGACAGGGGTGGAGATACGCAGTATTTT
CASRKDRGGDTQYF
>-|TRBV6-2/TRBV6-3|TRBJ2-2|-|13
TGTGCCAGCAGTTCCAGGGAAGCCGGGGAGCTGTTTTTT
CASSSREAGELFF
>-|TRBV5-4|TRBJ2-2|TRBD1|15
TGTGCCAGCAGCCTAAGGACAGGGGGCACCGGGGAGCTGTTTTTT
CASSLRTGGTGELFF
>-|TRBV6-4|TRBJ2-3|TRBD2|15
TGTGCCAGCAGTGACAGGGGACTAGCGGTTGATACGCAGTATTTT
CASSDRGLAVDTQYF
>-|TRBV5-1|TRBJ2-7|TRBD1|17
TGCGCCAGCAGCTTGGATCGCCCGGGACAGAGCTCCTACGAGCAGTACTTC
CASSLDRPGQSSYEQYF
>-|TRBV5-1|TRBJ2-2|-|15
TGCGCCAGCAGCTTGGACAGCGGGAACACCGGGGAGCTGTTTTTT
CASSLDSGNTGELFF
>-|TRBV6-1|TRBJ2-4|TRBD1|19
TGTGCCAGCAGTGAACATAAGGGGGCGGCGGAACTAGCCAAAAACATTCAGTACTTC
CASSEHKGAAELAKNIQYF
>-|TRBV4-1|TRBJ2-1|-|16
TGCGCCAGCAGCCAAGAAATCACGAGCTCCTACAATGAGCAGTTCTTC
CASSQEITSSYNEQFF
>once|TRBV6-5|TRBJ1-2|-|15
TGTGCCAGCAGCTCCGGGGCGAGTACTAACTATGGCTACACCTTC
CASSSGASTNYGYTF
>-|TRBV4-3|TRBJ2-4|TRBD1|18
TGCGCCAGCAGCCAAGATTGGGGACAGGGGTCTGCCAAAAACATTCAGTACTTC
CASSQDWGQGSAKNIQYF
>-|TRBV5-1|TRBJ1-4|-|16
TGCGCCAGCAGCTTCTCAGGGGTTGGCACTAATGAAAAACTGTTTTTT
CASSFSGVGTNEKLFF
>-|TRBV5-1|TRBJ1-6|-|15
TGCGCCAGCAGCTTCGGTGGGGGTGATAATTCACCCCTCCACTTT
CASSFGGGDNSPLHF
>-|TRBV14|TRBJ1-4|TRBD1|16
TGTGCCAGCAGCCACCTCCACAGGGGCGAGAATGAAAAACTGTTTTTT
CASSHLHRGENEKLFF
>-|TRBV2|TRBJ1-3|-|14
TGTGCCAGCAGTGCCTCAAATTCTGGAAACACCATATATTTT
CASSASNSGNTIYF
>-|TRBV29-1|TRBJ2-3|-|14
TGCAGCGCTCGCGGGACAGTTAGCACAGATACGCAGTATTTT
CSARGTVSTDTQYF
>-|TRBV6-5|TRBJ1-4|-|15
TGTGCCAGCAGTCTTCACCGGGACCTTAATGAAAAACTGTTTTTT
CASSLHRDLNEKLFF
>-|TRBV6-2/TRBV6-3|TRBJ1-3|-|16
TGTGCCAGCAGTTACCGGACAGTCAGCTCTGGAAACACCATATATTTT
CASSYRTVSSGNTIYF
>-|TRBV6-6|TRBJ1-5|-|19
TGTGCCAGCAGTCTCCCCGGGGGTACAGGCTTATATAGCAATCAGCCCCAGCATTTT
CASSLPGGTGLYSNQPQHF
>-|TRBV13|TRBJ2-7|TRBD2|16
TGTGCCAGCAGCGCAACCGGGACTAGCGGGGGCTACGAGCAGTACTTC
CASSATGTSGGYEQYF
>-|TRBV7-8|TRBJ1-5|TRBD1|16
TGTGCCAGCAGCAGCCCGACAGGGGTGCGCAATCAGCCCCAGCATTTT
CASSSPTGVRNQPQHF
>-|TRBV11-2|TRBJ2-3|-|14
TGTGCCAGCAGCTTAGATGGGGTCACAGATACGCAGTATTTT
CASSLDGVTDTQYF
>-|TRBV4-3|TRBJ1-5|-|13
TGCGCCAGCAGCCAGGAGTTTGATCAGCCCCAGCATTTT
CASSQEFDQPQHF
>-|TRBV6-5|TRBJ2-3|TRBD2|15
TGTGCCAGCAGATCCAGCGGGGGGAGCACAGATACGCAGTATTTT
CASRSSGGSTDTQYF
>-|TRBV4-3|TRBJ2-2|TRBD1|17
TGCGCCAGCAGCCAGTTATTGGGACAGGGACACACCGGGGAGCTGTTTTTT
CASSQLLGQGHTGELFF
>-|TRBV19|TRBJ2-3|TRBD2|15
TGTGCCAGTAGTCGACTAGCGGGAGGCCCAGATACGCAGTATTTT
CASSRLAGGPDTQYF
>-|TRBV6-5|TRBJ1-1|TRBD1|14
TGTGCCAGCAGTAGGGAGACAGGGGTAGCTGAAGCTTTCTTT
CASSRETGVAEAFF
>-|TRBV5-1|TRBJ2-5|-|13
TGCGCCAGCAGCCAAAGGTGGGGCGAGACCCAGTACTTC
CASSQRWGETQYF
>-|TRBV19|TRBJ2-5|-|15
TGTGCCAGTAGTAATGGGAGGGGGTACCAAGAGACCCAGTACTTC
CASSNGRGYQETQYF
>-|TRBV7-2|TRBJ1-6|-|15
TGTGCCAGCAGCTTTCAGACAGCCGGGGATTCACCCCTCCACTTT
CASSFQTAGDSPLHF
>-|TRBV2|TRBJ2-7|-|11
TGTGCCAGCACGGGTGACTACGAGCAGTACTTC
CASTGDYEQYF
>-|TRBV5-6|TRBJ1-4|-|14
TGTGCCAGCAGCAGGGACACTGGGATTGAAAAACTGTTTTTT
CASSRDTGIEKLFF
>-|TRBV19|TRBJ1-5|-|15
TGTGCCAGTACTGTGAACACAGATAGCAATCAGCCCCAGCATTTT
CASTVNTDSNQPQHF
>-|TRBV6-4|TRBJ2-2|-|14
TGTGCCAGCAGTCTAACTAGGAACTACGGGGAGCTGTTTTTT
CASSLTRNYGELFF
>-|TRBV5-3|TRBJ2-7|-|14
TGTGCCAGAAGCTTCGTAGGGAGAGGCTACGAGCAGTACTTC
CARSFVGRGYEQYF
>-|TRBV12-3/TRBV12-4|TRBJ1-2|-|12
TGTGCCAGCAGTCCGACGACAAGGAGCTACACCTTC
CASSPTTRSYTF
>-|TRBV15|TRBJ1-3|TRBD1|15
TGTGCCACCAGCAGAGATGGGACAGTTGGAAACACCATATATTTT
CATSRDGTVGNTIYF
>-|TRBV7-2|TRBJ2-3|TRBD2|15
TGTGCCAGCAGCCTTAGCGGGGAGAACACAGATACGCAGTATTTT
CASSLSGENTDTQYF
>-|TRBV2|TRBJ2-7|TRBD1|14
TGTGCCAGCAAGACCGGGACAGGGGTCTACGAGCAGTACTTC
CASKTGTGVYEQYF
>-|TRBV19|TRBJ1-1|-|14
TGTGCCAGTAGTCAGCCAGGGGCGAACACTGAAGCTTTCTTT
CASSQPGANTEAFF
>-|TRBV3-1/TRBV3-2|TRBJ2-1|TRBD2|15
TGTGCCAGCAGCCTTCAGCGGGGCATTGGGAATGAGCAGTTCTTC
CASSLQRGIGNEQFF
>-|TRBV6-5|TRBJ1-6|TRBD1|14
TGTGCCAGCAGCACCGACAGGGGTGGCTCACCCCTCCACTTT
CASSTDRGGSPLHF
>-|TRBV5-4|TRBJ2-6|-|18
TGTGCCAGCAGCTTGGGCGGGACAGCCGTCTCTGGGGCCAACGTCCTGACTTTC
CASSLGGTAVSGANVLTF
>-|TRBV19|TRBJ2-7|TRBD2|17
TGTGCCAGTAGTAGCCCAACTAGCGGGGGTTACTCCTACGAGCAGTACTTC
CASSSPTSGGYSYEQYF